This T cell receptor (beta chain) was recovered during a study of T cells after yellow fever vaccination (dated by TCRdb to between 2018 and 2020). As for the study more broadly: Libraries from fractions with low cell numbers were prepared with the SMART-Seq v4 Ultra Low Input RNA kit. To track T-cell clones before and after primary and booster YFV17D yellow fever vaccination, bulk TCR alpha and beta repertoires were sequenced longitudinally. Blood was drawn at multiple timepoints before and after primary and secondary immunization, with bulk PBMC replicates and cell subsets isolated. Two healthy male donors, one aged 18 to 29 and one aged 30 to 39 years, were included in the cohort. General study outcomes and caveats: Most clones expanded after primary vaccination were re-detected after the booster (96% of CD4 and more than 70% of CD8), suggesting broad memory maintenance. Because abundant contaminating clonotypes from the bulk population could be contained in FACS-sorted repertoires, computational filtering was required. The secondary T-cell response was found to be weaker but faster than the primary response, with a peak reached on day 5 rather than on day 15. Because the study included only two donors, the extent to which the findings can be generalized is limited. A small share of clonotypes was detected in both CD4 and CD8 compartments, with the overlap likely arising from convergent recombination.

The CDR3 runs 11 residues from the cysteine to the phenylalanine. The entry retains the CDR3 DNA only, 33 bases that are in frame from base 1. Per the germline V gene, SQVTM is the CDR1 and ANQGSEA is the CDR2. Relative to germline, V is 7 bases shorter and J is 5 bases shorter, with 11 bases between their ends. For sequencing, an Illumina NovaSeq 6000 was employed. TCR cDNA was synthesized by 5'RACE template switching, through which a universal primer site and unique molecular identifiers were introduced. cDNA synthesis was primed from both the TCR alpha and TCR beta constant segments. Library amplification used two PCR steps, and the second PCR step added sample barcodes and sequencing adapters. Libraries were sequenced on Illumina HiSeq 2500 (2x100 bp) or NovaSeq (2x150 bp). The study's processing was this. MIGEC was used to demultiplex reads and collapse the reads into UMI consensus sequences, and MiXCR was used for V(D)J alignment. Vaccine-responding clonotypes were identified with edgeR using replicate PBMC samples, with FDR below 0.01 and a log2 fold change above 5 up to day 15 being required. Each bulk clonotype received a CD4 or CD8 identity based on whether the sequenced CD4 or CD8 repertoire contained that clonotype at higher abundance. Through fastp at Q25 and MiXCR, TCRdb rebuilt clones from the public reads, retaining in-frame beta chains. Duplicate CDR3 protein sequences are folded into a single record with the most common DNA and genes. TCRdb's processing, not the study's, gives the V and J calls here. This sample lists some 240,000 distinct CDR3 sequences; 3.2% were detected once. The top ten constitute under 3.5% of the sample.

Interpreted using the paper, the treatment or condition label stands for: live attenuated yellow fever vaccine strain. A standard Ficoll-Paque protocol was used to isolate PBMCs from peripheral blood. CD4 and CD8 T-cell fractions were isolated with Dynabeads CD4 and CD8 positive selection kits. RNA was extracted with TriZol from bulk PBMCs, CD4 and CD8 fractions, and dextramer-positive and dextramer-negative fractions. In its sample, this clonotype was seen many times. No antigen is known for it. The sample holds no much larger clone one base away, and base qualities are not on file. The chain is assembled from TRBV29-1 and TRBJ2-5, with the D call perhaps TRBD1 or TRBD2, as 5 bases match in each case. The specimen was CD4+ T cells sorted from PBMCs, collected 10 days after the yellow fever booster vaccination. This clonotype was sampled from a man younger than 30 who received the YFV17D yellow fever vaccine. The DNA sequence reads TGCAGCGGCGAGGGGCCGGAGACCCAGTACTTC. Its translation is CSGEGPETQYF.